The 31 T cell receptor beta chains in this list originate from one sample, sequenced in a study of T cell responses to AZD1222 COVID-19 vaccine. Clones were read by immunoSEQ multiplex PCR, and TCRdb kept only the in-frame ones, dropping some. Of roughly 100,000 clones listed, 86% are singletons. The sample in question was peripheral blood, obtained 28 days after the second dose of the MenACWY control vaccine. The source is an adult who received the MenACWY meningococcal vaccine as a control.

The rearrangement joins TRBV9 to TRBJ1-3; D is undetermined. Deletions cut 7 bases from V and 0 bases from J, with 11 bases between. Per germline, CDR1 SGDLS and CDR2 YYNGEE. The CDR3 runs to 14 residues. DNA for the CDR3: TGTGCCAGCGGCGGACTGTACTCTGGAAACACCATATATTTT. This translates into CASGGLYSGNTIYF.

V usage is TRBV7-2 and J usage is TRBJ2-7, with 7 bases identical to TRBD1. From germline, CDR1 is SGHTA and CDR2 FQGNSA. CDR3 length: 15 residues. The V segment lost 0 bases and the J segment 1 base; nucleotides outside the gene matches: 3. The CDR3 DNA reads TGTGCCAGCAGCTTAGCGAAGGGGGCGTCCTACGAGCAGTACTTC. It specifies CASSLAKGASYEQYF.

The J gene is TRBJ1-4, the V gene TRBV29-1; D gene ambiguous. Germline CDR1 reads SQVTM; CDR2 reads ANQGSEA. Trimming shortened V by 4 bases and J by 8 bases, and 11 bases separated the two germline ends. This CDR3 spans 12 amino acids. The CDR3 here is CSVVAAGEKLFF. CDR3 coding DNA: TGCAGCGTTGTGGCGGCCGGGGAAAAACTGTTTTTT.

Note on this clone: The same CDR3 can be traced to other DNA sequences in this sample. The chain employs TRBV18 and TRBJ1-4, with D tentatively TRBD1 (6 bases). Germline loops: CDR1 KGHSH, CDR2 LQKENI. The CDR3 spans 15 residues. Trimming stripped 0 bases from V and 7 bases from J, with 12 bases between. The CDR3 loop is CASSPPDRGGEKLFF. The CDR3 DNA follows: TGTGCCAGCTCACCACCGGACAGAGGGGGTGAAAAACTGTTTTTT.

V usage is TRBV27 and J usage is TRBJ1-1; weak D call: TRBD1 (6 bases). Looked up from germline, CDR1 is MNHEY and CDR2 is SMNVEV (reference sequence). There are 14 residues in the CDR3. Deletions cut 3 bases from V and 4 bases from J, with 12 bases between. The CDR3 coding sequence is TGTGCCAGCAGTTTTTCGGGGGCGGGCACTGAAGCTTTCTTT. This encodes CASSFSGAGTEAFF.

The chain is built from TRBV19 and TRBJ1-5, with D hard to call. Germline values: CDR1 LNHDA, CDR2 SQIVND (reference sequence). V dropped 4 bases and J dropped 4 bases, with 11 bases sitting between them. There are 14 residues in the CDR3. The CDR3 loop is CASSTQVSNQPQHF. For the CDR3, the DNA is TGTGCCAGTAGTACGCAGGTCTCTAATCAGCCCCAGCATTTT.

The sample holds one count of this clone. The CDR3, as DNA: TGTGCCAGCAGTTTGCAGGGCACGGGTTTAGCCAAAAACATTCAGTACTTC. Translation gives CASSLQGTGLAKNIQYF. This chain links TRBV27 with TRBJ2-4, with D perhaps TRBD1 (5 bases). This CDR3 contains 17 residues. The V and J ends lost 3 bases and 0 bases respectively, with 15 bases between them. Germline V gene lookup returns CDR1 MNHEY and CDR2 SMNVEV (reference sequence).

The chain carries TRBV5-1 and TRBJ1-1, with 9 bases identical to TRBD1. Germline loops: CDR1 SGHRS, CDR2 YFSETQ. The CDR3 runs 19 residues. V lost 2 bases to trimming and J lost 2 bases; unmatched junction nucleotides: 16. The CDR3 spells CASSFGSWDREISNTEAFF. CDR3 coding DNA: TGCGCCAGCAGCTTCGGTTCTTGGGACAGGGAGATTTCAAACACTGAAGCTTTCTTT.

This clone appeared a single time. The rearrangement uses TRBV10-2 and TRBJ2-1; 9 bases line up with TRBD2. J lost 5 bases, V lost 5 bases, and 10 bases had no gene match. CDR1 and CDR2 (germline): WSHSY, SAAADI. This CDR3 has 16 residues. The CDR3 region has the DNA TGCGCCAGCAGTTTTCCAAGCGGGGGGCCAAACAATGAGCAGTTCTTC. Its protein is CASSFPSGGPNNEQFF.

The V gene is TRBV29-1, the J gene TRBJ1-2; D possibly corresponds to TRBD1 (6 bases). From germline, CDR1 is SQVTM and CDR2 ANQGSEA. V gave up 7 bases and J gave up 6 bases, with 9 bases separating them. The CDR3 totals 10 residues. The CDR3: CSAGQNGYTF. The CDR3 bases are TGCAGCGCCGGACAGAATGGCTACACCTTC.

The CDR3 nucleotides are TGTGCCAGTACCCGAGGCTTCAGCGGTGCAGATACGCAGTATTTT. Its protein is CASTRGFSGADTQYF. The rearrangement joins TRBV5-4 to TRBJ2-3; maybe TRBD2 (5 bases). Germline V gene lookup returns CDR1 SGHNT and CDR2 YYREEE (reference sequence). V shed 8 bases and J shed 4 bases, with 20 bases lying between them. This CDR3 is 15 amino acids long.

The rearrangement links TRBV11-2 to TRBJ2-5; perhaps TRBD2 as D (5 bases). The CDR3 consists of 14 residues. Germline values: CDR1 SGHAT, CDR2 FQNNGV. Trimming removed 1 base at V and 1 base at J, with 7 bases between. The CDR3, as DNA: TGTGCCAGCAGCTTAGCGGGGTTCCAAGAGACCCAGTACTTC. This codes for CASSLAGFQETQYF.

This rearrangement joins TRBV7-9 to TRBJ1-2; 9 bases are shared with TRBD1. CDR1 and CDR2 (germline): SEHNR, FQNEAQ (reference sequence). The V and J ends lost 0 bases and 5 bases, in that order; junction bases with no gene match: 10. The CDR3 contains 17 residues. The CDR3 protein is CASSLAGTGSTKYGYTF. The DNA of the CDR3 is TGTGCCAGCAGCTTAGCGGGGACAGGGTCCACGAAATATGGCTACACCTTC.

CDR3 residues: CASSLTGYSPLHF. In DNA form, the CDR3 reads TGTGCCAGCAGCTTAACAGGGTACTCACCCCTCCACTTT. The genes are TRBV7-8 and TRBJ1-6, with a tentative D call TRBD1 (6 bases). Trimming removed 2 bases from V and 10 bases from J, with 9 bases in between. The CDR3 is made up of 13 amino acids. The germline V gene encodes CDR1 SGHVS and CDR2 FQNEAQ. Using reference TRBV7-8 and TRBJ1-6 for the parts outside the CDR3, the full variable domain is GAGVSQSPRYKVAKRGQDVALRCDPISGHVSLFWYQQALGQGPEFLTYFQNEAQLDKSGLPSDRFFAERPEGSVSTLKIQRTQQEDSAVYLCASSLTGYSPLHFGNGTRLTVT.

The chain employs TRBV4-1 and TRBJ2-7; D unclear. V lost 0 bases and J lost 3, with 12 bases in between. Germline values: CDR1 MGHRA, CDR2 YSYEKL. The CDR3 extends over 15 amino acids. The CDR3 region has the DNA TGCGCCAGCAGCCAAGATCGGGTCAGCTACTACGAGCAGTACTTC. It codes for CASSQDRVSYYEQYF.

The CDR3 sequence: CASSLEAGTGNTIYF. The CDR3 DNA reads TGCGCCAGCAGCTTGGAAGCAGGGACTGGAAACACCATATATTTT. The J gene is TRBJ1-3, the V gene TRBV5-1; possible D gene TRBD1, 5 bases. Germline CDR1 reads SGHRS; CDR2 reads YFSETQ. The CDR3 spans 15 residues. Trimming took 0 bases from V and 2 from J, leaving 9 bases between them.

The chain uses TRBV9 and TRBJ1-1; no clear D gene. Looked up from germline, CDR1 is SGDLS and CDR2 is YYNGEE. This CDR3 has 13 amino acids. V dropped 4 bases and J dropped 3 bases, with 10 bases sitting between them. CDR3 residues: CASSYTLDTEAFF. CDR3 bases: TGTGCCAGCAGCTACACTCTTGACACTGAAGCTTTCTTT.

This clone occurred a few times. The chain couples TRBV6-5 to TRBJ2-1; maybe TRBD2 (6 bases). The germline gives CDR1 MNHEY, CDR2 SVGAGI. V lost 5 bases, J lost 7 bases, and 9 bases lay in between. CDR3 length: 12 residues. The CDR3 protein is CASSLGGNEQFF. CDR3 nucleotide sequence: TGTGCCAGCAGTCTCGGGGGTAATGAGCAGTTCTTC.

The rearrangement links TRBV5-1 to TRBJ2-2; D call uncertain. CDR1 is SGHRS, CDR2 YFSETQ, per germline. The V gene lost 2 bases and the J gene lost 7 bases, with 6 bases spanning the gap. The CDR3 contains 12 residues. As DNA, the CDR3 is TGCGCCAGCAGCTTTGGGGTCGGGGAGCTGTTTTTT. It specifies CASSFGVGELFF.

The chain couples TRBV3-1 (or the pseudogene TRBV3-2) to TRBJ1-2; D remains ambiguous. Germline V CDR1 and CDR2: LGHDT, YNNKEL (reference sequence). The CDR3 length is 16 residues. The V and J ends lost 3 bases and 5 bases respectively, with 19 bases between them. This CDR3 is CASSHYGRGMGYGYTF. DNA for the CDR3: TGTGCCAGCAGCCACTACGGACGAGGGATGGGTTATGGCTACACCTTC.

This clone was counted a single time. The V gene is TRBV24-1, the J gene TRBJ2-5; 15 positions agree with TRBD2. This CDR3 contains 13 residues. Per germline, CDR1 KGHDR and CDR2 SFDVKD. The ends lost 12 bases at V and 5 bases at J; junction bases unmatched: 3. The DNA of the CDR3 is TGTGCCGCCGGGACTAGCGGGGGGGAGACCCAGTACTTC. This sequence encodes CAAGTSGGETQYF.

The V gene is TRBV7-8, the J gene TRBJ1-2; D is uncertain. CDR3 size: 15 residues. The V end was cut by 5 bases, the J end by 6 bases, with 19 bases between. CDR1 is SGHVS and CDR2 is FQNEAQ in the germline V gene. CDR3: CASSHMGSSWDGYTF. The CDR3 DNA follows: TGTGCCAGCAGCCATATGGGGAGCTCCTGGGATGGCTACACCTTC.

In its sample, this clone was seen once. The CDR3 loop is CASSYKGGGYEQYF. CDR3 DNA: TGTGCCAGCAGTTACAAGGGAGGAGGCTACGAGCAGTACTTC. The chain is built from TRBV6-2 or TRBV6-3 and TRBJ2-7, with D perhaps TRBD2 (6 bases). The CDR3 is made up of 14 amino acids. The germline CDR1 and CDR2 sequences are MNHEY and SVGEGT. V lost 2 bases, J lost 3 bases, and 11 bases lay in between.

This sequence joins TRBV6-2 or TRBV6-3 and TRBJ2-3; 12 nucleotides align to TRBD2. J lost 4 bases, V lost 6 bases, and 11 bases had no gene match. Germline V gives CDR1 MNHEY, CDR2 SVGEGT. The CDR3 is 17 residues long. CDR3 in amino acids: CASSLARLAGDPDTQYF. The DNA for the CDR3 is TGTGCCAGCAGCCTTGCCCGACTAGCGGGGGACCCAGATACGCAGTATTTT.

This clone came up a few times. V gene TRBV4-1 combines with J gene TRBJ1-2; no clear D. The CDR3 sequence is 12 residues long. Germline V gene lookup returns CDR1 MGHRA and CDR2 YSYEKL. V was shortened by 0 bases and J by 8 bases, with 7 bases between the two germline ends. This CDR3 is CASSQEAGGYTF. CDR3 nucleotides: TGCGCCAGCAGCCAAGAGGCGGGAGGCTACACCTTC.

This sequence joins TRBV6-2 or TRBV6-3 and TRBJ2-1, with 11 bases aligning to TRBD2. The J segment lost 4 bases and the V segment lost 6 bases, leaving 5 bases of the junction unmatched. The CDR3 totals 15 residues. In germline, CDR1 is MNHEY, CDR2 SVGEGT. Written as DNA, the CDR3 is TGTGCCAGCAGCCTAGCGGGGGGCCCTTACAATGAGCAGTTCTTC. Protein product: CASSLAGGPYNEQFF.

The chain combines TRBV3-1 (or the pseudogene TRBV3-2) with TRBJ1-1, with D uncertain. Germline lookup yields CDR1 LGHDT and CDR2 YNNKEL (reference sequence). This CDR3 is 11 amino acids long. V was pared by 3 bases and J by 4 bases, with 3 bases between. The CDR3 region has the DNA TGTGCCAGCAGCCAGGCCACTGAAGCTTTCTTT. This translates into CASSQATEAFF.

This rearrangement joins TRBV2 to TRBJ1-1; D uncertain. The CDR3 is 12 residues long. Germline V CDR1 and CDR2: SNHLY, FYNNEI. The CDR3 DNA follows: TGTGCTTCTTCACATCTGAACACTGAAGCTTTCTTT. Translating gives CASSHLNTEAFF.

CDR3 residues: CASSISQGFIQPQHF. The CDR3 bases are TGTGCCAGTAGTATCTCACAGGGGTTCATTCAGCCCCAGCATTTT. V is TRBV19 and J is TRBJ1-5; TRBD1 matches 7 bases. The junction had 8 bases not matched to a gene; V was cut back by 3 bases and J by 6 bases. The germline V gene encodes CDR1 LNHDA and CDR2 SQIVND (reference sequence). The length of the CDR3 is 15 residues.

This clone has just one count. V and J are TRBV6-5 and TRBJ2-7; D possibly corresponds to TRBD1 (5 bases). The V end lost 2 bases, the J end lost 7 bases, and 18 bases lay between the germline ends. Per germline, CDR1 MNHEY and CDR2 SVGAGI. The length of the CDR3 is 15 residues. This CDR3 is CASSYRDSNAWEQYF. DNA of the CDR3: TGTGCCAGCAGTTACCGAGACAGTAACGCCTGGGAGCAGTACTTC.

The chain is built from TRBV6-1 and TRBJ2-1; D possibly uses TRBD1 or TRBD2 (5 bases each). The CDR3 sequence is 13 residues long. V was pared by 3 bases and J by 2 bases, with 5 bases between. The germline CDR1 and CDR2 sequences are MNHNS and SASEGT. The CDR3 DNA follows: TGTGCCAGCAGTGAGGGACCCTACAATGAGCAGTTCTTC. Its protein is CASSEGPYNEQFF.